The clone carrying this T cell receptor (beta chain) was seen a few times. The antigen is not known. The repertoire was sequenced with immunoSEQ multiplex PCR; TCRdb's copy has only in-frame clones and lacks some. The sample carries about 40,000 clones, more than 80% recorded once. This CDR3 comprises 12 residues. Germline V gene sequence: CDR1 SQVTM, CDR2 ANQGSEA. V shed 7 bases and J 4 bases; nucleotides not matched to a gene: 3. This record comes from a study of graft-versus-host responses after intestinal transplantation. Study information: Tacrolimus plus steroids were given to all recipients for roughly three years, preceded by anti-thymocyte globulin induction.

Overall study findings and caveats: Within allografts, high graft-versus-host to host-versus-graft clonal ratios were seen among patients with graft-donor T cell macrochimerism. Recipient marrow held GvH clones, some first seen in ileum or blood.

The sequenced sample was PBMCs, obtained approximately 300 days after intestinal transplant. The sequence came from a human patient who received an intestinal transplant, so some T cells may come from the graft donor. The J gene is TRBJ2-3, the V gene TRBV29-1; 9 bases are a match to TRBD2. In nucleotides, the CDR3 is TGCAGCGCTGGACTAGCGTCAGATACGCAGTATTTT. Residues: CSAGLASDTQYF.